This T cell receptor (beta chain) derives from a study of blood T cell repertoires in COVID-19. About the research overall: Whether acute or convalescent, the COVID-19 samples came from the United States, Italy and Spain. Nucleic acid was either cDNA or gDNA, and it came from T cells, B-cell-depleted T cells, or PBMCs.

Looked up from germline, CDR1 is MNHEY and CDR2 is SVGEGT. The V gene lost 6 bases and the J gene lost 4 bases, with 10 bases spanning the gap. The CDR3 contains 13 residues. TCRdb's copy holds only in-frame clones and misses some; the assay was immunoSEQ multiplex PCR. Of about 200,000 clones listed, around 87% were seen once; the top ten hold around 2.3%. The study counted Cohort 3 donors as recovered given two negative PCRs, clearance, or symptom resolution. This clonotype was obtained from a woman younger than 45 who had recovered from COVID-19. Sequenced material: PBMCs or T cells enriched from blood (not recorded which). The chain links TRBV6-2 or TRBV6-3 to TRBJ1-5; D is perhaps TRBD1 (6 bases). CDR3 DNA: TGTGCCAGCAGCCCCGGGACAAATCAGCCCCAGCATTTT. Protein sequence: CASSPGTNQPQHF.